This T cell receptor (beta chain) was recovered during a study of cytomegalovirus exposure and HLA in healthy donors. Findings of the study overall: Common viral pathogens seemed, in a later analysis, to connect with several of the most significant clusters. Based on reports, TCR beta sequences accurately predicted HLA-A and HLA-B alleles for most subjects.

Use of 60 Vbeta and 13 Jbeta primers characterized the PCR. Assay: immunoSEQ multiplex PCR; the TCRdb copy retains only in-frame clones and omits some. The sample carries about 190,000 clones, under 80% recorded once. Trimming took 0 bases from V and 2 from J; bases not matched to a gene: 4. The germline CDR1 and CDR2 sequences are SGHNT and YYREEE (reference sequence). CDR3 length: 15 amino acids. A note on this clone: The antigen is not known.

This sequence joins TRBV5-4 and TRBJ1-2, with TRBD1 matching over 7 bases. This receptor was identified in a man between 25 and 39 years old in good health and CMV-seropositive. Specimen: PBMCs. The CDR3, as DNA: TGTGCCAGCAGCTTGGGGACAGGCCGAAACTATGGCTACACCTTC. It specifies CASSLGTGRNYGYTF. Full variable domain (rest looked up from reference TRBV5-4 and TRBJ1-2): ETGVTQSPTHLIKTRGQQVTLRCSSQSGHNTVSWYQQALGQGPQFIFQYYREEENGRGNFPPRFSGLQFPNYSSELNVNALELDDSALYLCASSLGTGRNYGYTFGSGTRLTVV.